These T cell receptor beta chains were read from a single sample in a study of T cells in Graves' hyperthyroidism and ophthalmopathy. MiXCR, run by TCRdb on the multiplex PCR reads, gives a single entry per CDR3 protein. The sample lists around 250,000 distinct CDR3 sequences; about 25% were seen once. Material: blood. The receptors stem from a woman between 40 and 50 years old with Graves' ophthalmopathy. The CDR3 runs from the conserved cysteine through the conserved F or W. Each record gives: clone size, CDR3 length, J gene, D gene, V gene, CDR3 protein, CDR3 DNA. The D gene is left open where the match is weak. The listing skips clone size in some rows; elsewhere it reads once, few, many or a size class.

many 13 TRBJ2-2 TRBD1 TRBV7-3 CASSLDRGGELFF TGTGCCAGCAGCTTAGACAGGGGAGGGGAGCTGTTTTTT
- 15 TRBJ2-7 - TRBV3-1 CASSHQISDYYEQYF TGTGCCAGCAGCCACCAGATCTCGGACTACTACGAGCAGTACTTC
many 12 TRBJ1-1 - TRBV6-2/TRBV6-3 CASNFGNTEAFF TGTGCCAGCAACTTCGGGAACACTGAAGCTTTCTTT
many 15 TRBJ2-2 - TRBV12-3/TRBV12-4 CASSPGTRSTGELFF TGTGCCAGCAGCCCCGGGACTCGGTCTACCGGGGAGCTGTTTTTT
- 17 TRBJ2-2 TRBD2 TRBV9 CASSGTSGSWNTGELFF TGTGCCAGCAGCGGGACTAGCGGGAGTTGGAACACCGGGGAGCTGTTTTTT
many 13 TRBJ2-7 TRBD1 TRBV5-8 CASSLMTGDEQYF TGTGCCAGCAGCTTGATGACAGGGGACGAGCAGTACTTC
many 13 TRBJ2-7 - TRBV11-2 CASSLPSSYEQYF TGTGCCAGCAGCTTACCCAGCTCCTACGAGCAGTACTTC
- 16 TRBJ2-5 - TRBV6-1 CASSELSGRAQETQYF TGTGCCAGCAGTGAACTCTCTGGACGGGCTCAAGAGACCCAGTACTTC
many 13 TRBJ2-7 TRBD1 TRBV6-1 CASTLGQVGEQYF TGTGCCAGCACTCTGGGACAGGTTGGCGAGCAGTACTTC
many 15 TRBJ2-7 - TRBV27 CASSPRRTLPYEQYF TGTGCCAGCAGTCCTAGACGGACTCTCCCCTACGAGCAGTACTTC
many 16 TRBJ2-2 - TRBV18 CASSPPNAPNTGELFF TGTGCCAGCTCACCACCGAACGCCCCGAACACCGGGGAGCTGTTTTTT
many 15 TRBJ1-2 TRBD1 TRBV12-3/TRBV12-4 CASSDRVGLNYGYIF TGTGCCAGCAGTGACAGGGTCGGACTTAACTATGGCTACATCTTC
many 16 TRBJ2-4 TRBD1 TRBV6-2/TRBV6-3 CASSSDRVVAKNIQYF TGTGCCAGCAGTTCAGACAGGGTTGTCGCCAAAAACATTCAGTACTTC
- 11 TRBJ1-1 TRBD1 TRBV10-3 CAVGTGNEAFF TGTGCCGTTGGGACAGGGAATGAAGCTTTCTTT
many 13 TRBJ2-5 - TRBV14 CASSQSGEETQYF TGTGCCAGCAGCCAGAGCGGTGAAGAGACCCAGTACTTC
- 14 TRBJ1-1 - TRBV7-2 CASSVTDFTIEAFF TGTGCCAGCAGCGTCACAGATTTTACTATTGAAGCTTTCTTT
- 11 TRBJ2-7 - TRBV28 CASSNEEVQYF TGTGCCAGCAGCAATGAAGAAGTGCAGTACTTC